This T cell receptor (beta chain) was recorded in a study of T cells expressing NK-cell markers. Overall study context: Investigators obtained TCR beta repertoires from sorted CD3+CD56+NKG2C+, CD3+CD56+NKG2C- and CD3+CD56-NKG2C+ T cells.

The CDR3 sequence is 15 residues long. Germline loops: CDR1 MNHNS, CDR2 SASEGT. UMIs were included in TCR beta cDNA generated by 5'RACE template switching. Reprocessing the 5' RACE reads, TCRdb reports a single entry for every CDR3 protein and omits DNA. Its listing shows about 550,000 distinct CDR3 sequences. Source material: blood T cells: a sorted CD56 or NKG2C T cell subset, CD4+ or CD8+ T cells, or bulk PBMC T cells (not recorded which). The origin of this receptor is a man aged 18 to 35 in good health. The genes are TRBV6-1 and TRBJ2-5; TCRdb reports TRBD1, a call that lacks DNA to check it against. The CDR3 loop reads CASSPGSMGRETQYF.